This T cell receptor beta chain was found in a study of control samples from healthy donors and cancer patients. The CDR3 sequence is 12 residues long. J gave up 10 bases and V 7 bases, and 10 bases lay outside the gene matches. CDR1 and CDR2 from the germline V gene are SQVTM and ANQGSEA. The table came from immunoSEQ multiplex PCR; TCRdb's copy has only in-frame clones and leaves some out. The repertoire includes 8,500 to 11,000 clones, roughly 93% of them detected once, and about 21% sits in the top ten. The specimen sequenced was PBMCs. This chain joins TRBV29-1 and TRBJ2-7, with TRBD1 identical over 10 bases. The sequence was obtained from a man between 60 and 70 years old with colorectal cancer. CDR3 protein: CSAGTGATDQYF. For the CDR3, the DNA is TGCAGCGCTGGGACAGGGGCTACGGACCAGTACTTC.